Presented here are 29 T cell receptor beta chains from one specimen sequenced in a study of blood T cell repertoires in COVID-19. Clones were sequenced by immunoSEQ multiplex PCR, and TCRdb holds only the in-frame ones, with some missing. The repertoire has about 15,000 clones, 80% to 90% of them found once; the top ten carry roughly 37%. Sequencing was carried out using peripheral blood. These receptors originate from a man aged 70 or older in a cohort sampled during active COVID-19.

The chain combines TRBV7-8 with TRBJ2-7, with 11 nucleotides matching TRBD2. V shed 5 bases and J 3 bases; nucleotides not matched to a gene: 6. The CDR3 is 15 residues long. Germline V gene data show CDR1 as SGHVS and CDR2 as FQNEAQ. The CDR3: CASSHTSGSYYEQYF. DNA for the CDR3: TGTGCCAGCAGCCACACTAGCGGGAGTTACTACGAGCAGTACTTC.

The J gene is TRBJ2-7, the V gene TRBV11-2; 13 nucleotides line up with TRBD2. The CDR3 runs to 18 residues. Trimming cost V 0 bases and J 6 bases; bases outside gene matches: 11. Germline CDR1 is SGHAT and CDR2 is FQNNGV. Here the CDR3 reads CASSLDLGLAGVGLEQYF. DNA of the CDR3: TGTGCCAGCAGCTTAGATCTAGGACTAGCGGGAGTAGGTCTCGAGCAGTACTTC.

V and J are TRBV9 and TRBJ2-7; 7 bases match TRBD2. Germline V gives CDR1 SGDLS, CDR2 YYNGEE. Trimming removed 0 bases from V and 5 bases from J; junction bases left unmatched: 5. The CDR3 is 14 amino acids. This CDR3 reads CASSVGTSSHEQYF. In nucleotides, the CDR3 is TGTGCCAGCAGCGTAGGGACTAGTAGCCACGAGCAGTACTTC.

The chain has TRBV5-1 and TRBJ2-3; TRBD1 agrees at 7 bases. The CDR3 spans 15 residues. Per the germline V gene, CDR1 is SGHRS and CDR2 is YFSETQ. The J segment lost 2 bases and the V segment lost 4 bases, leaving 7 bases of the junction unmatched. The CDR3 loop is CASSPTGQLTDTQYF. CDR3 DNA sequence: TGCGCCAGCAGCCCAACGGGACAGCTCACAGATACGCAGTATTTT.

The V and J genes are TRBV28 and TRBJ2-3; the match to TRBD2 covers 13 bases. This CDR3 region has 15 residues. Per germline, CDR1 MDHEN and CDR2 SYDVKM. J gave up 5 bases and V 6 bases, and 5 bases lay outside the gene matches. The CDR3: CASRRTSGRGDTQYF. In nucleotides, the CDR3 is TGTGCCAGCAGACGGACTAGCGGGAGAGGAGATACGCAGTATTTT.

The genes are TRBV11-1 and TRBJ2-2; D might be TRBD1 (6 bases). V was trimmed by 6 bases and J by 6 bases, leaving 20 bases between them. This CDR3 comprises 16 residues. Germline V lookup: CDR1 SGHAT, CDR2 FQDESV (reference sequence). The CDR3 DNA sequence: TGTGCCAGCAGGCCGACAGGTAGCAACCCTGCCGGGGAGCTGTTTTTT. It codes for CASRPTGSNPAGELFF.

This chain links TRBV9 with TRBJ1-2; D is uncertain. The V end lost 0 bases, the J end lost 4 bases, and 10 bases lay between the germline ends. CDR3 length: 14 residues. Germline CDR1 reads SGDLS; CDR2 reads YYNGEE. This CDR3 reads CASSVGEGAYGYTF. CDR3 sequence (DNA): TGTGCCAGCAGCGTAGGTGAGGGCGCCTATGGCTACACCTTC.

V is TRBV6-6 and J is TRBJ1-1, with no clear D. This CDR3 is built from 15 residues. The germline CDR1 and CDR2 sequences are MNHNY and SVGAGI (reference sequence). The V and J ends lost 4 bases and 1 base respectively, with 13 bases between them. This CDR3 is CASSSPNEANTEAFF. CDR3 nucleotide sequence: TGTGCCAGCAGTTCCCCTAATGAGGCGAACACTGAAGCTTTCTTT.

CDR3: CASSSRTSGGTDTQYF. CDR3 nucleotide sequence: TGTGCCAGCAGTTCCCGGACTAGCGGTGGCACAGATACGCAGTATTTT. The J gene is TRBJ2-3, the V gene TRBV28, with 10 positions matching TRBD2. CDR3 length equals 16 residues. Looked up from germline, CDR1 is MDHEN and CDR2 is SYDVKM. V lost 4 bases to trimming and J lost 1 base; unmatched junction nucleotides: 5.

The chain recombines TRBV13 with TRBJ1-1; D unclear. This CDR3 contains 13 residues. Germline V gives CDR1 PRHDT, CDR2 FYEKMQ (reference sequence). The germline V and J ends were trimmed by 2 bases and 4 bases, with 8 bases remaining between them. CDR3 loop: CASSLKPGTEAFF. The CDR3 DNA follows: TGTGCCAGCAGCTTAAAGCCCGGCACTGAAGCTTTCTTT.

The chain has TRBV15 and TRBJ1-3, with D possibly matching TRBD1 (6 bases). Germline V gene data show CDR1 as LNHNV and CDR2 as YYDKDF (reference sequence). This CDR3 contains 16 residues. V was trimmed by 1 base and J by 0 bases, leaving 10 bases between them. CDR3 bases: TGTGCCACCAGCAGAGGGGGGCGCGGCTCTGGAAACACCATATATTTT. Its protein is CATSRGGRGSGNTIYF.

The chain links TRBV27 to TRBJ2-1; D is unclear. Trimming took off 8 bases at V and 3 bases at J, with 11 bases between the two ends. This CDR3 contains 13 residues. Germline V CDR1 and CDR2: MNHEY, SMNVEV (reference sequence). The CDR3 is CASGPSNYNEQFF. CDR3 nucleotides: TGTGCCAGCGGCCCCTCGAACTACAATGAGCAGTTCTTC.

The CDR3, as DNA: TGTGCCAGCAGCGTGGGGACAGATAGGGAGGAGCTGTTTTTT. It specifies CASSVGTDREELFF. The V call is TRBV9, the J call TRBJ2-2, with 7 nucleotides matching TRBD1. The germline CDR1 and CDR2 sequences are SGDLS and YYNGEE. With V trimmed by 2 bases and J by 10 bases, 8 bases remained unmatched. The CDR3 covers 14 residues.

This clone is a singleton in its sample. CDR3 sequence: CASSSGLRGGNQPQHF. CDR3 nucleotide sequence: TGTGCCAGTAGTTCCGGACTACGGGGCGGCAATCAGCCCCAGCATTTT. The chain uses TRBV19 and TRBJ1-5, with TRBD1 as a possible D gene (5 bases). Trimming stripped 5 bases from V and 2 bases from J, with 16 bases between. Per the germline V gene, CDR1 is LNHDA and CDR2 is SQIVND (reference sequence). The CDR3 consists of 16 residues.

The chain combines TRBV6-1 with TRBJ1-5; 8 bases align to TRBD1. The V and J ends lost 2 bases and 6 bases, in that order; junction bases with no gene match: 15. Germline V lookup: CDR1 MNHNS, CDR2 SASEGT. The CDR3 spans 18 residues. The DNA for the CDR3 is TGTGCCAGCAGTGAAACGTTTGCCGGACAGGGTTTAGGTCAGCCCCAGCATTTT. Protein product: CASSETFAGQGLGQPQHF.

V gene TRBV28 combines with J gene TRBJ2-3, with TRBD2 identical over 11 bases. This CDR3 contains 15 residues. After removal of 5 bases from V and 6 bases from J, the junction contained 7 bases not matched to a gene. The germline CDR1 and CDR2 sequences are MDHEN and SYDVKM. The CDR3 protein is CASSVAGGPLDTQYF. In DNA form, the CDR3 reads TGTGCCAGCAGTGTAGCGGGAGGGCCTTTGGATACGCAGTATTTT.

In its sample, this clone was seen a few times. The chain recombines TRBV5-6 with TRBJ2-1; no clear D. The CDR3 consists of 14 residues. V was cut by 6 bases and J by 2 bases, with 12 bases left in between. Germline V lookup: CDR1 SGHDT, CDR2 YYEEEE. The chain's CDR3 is CASNFPSAYNEQFF. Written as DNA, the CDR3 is TGTGCCAGCAACTTCCCCTCGGCCTACAATGAGCAGTTCTTC.

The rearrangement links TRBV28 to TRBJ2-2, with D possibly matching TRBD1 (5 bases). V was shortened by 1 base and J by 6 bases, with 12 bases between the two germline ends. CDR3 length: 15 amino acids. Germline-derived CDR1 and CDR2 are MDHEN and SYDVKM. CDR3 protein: CASSLLGRAAGELFF. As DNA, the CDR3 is TGTGCCAGCAGTTTATTAGGCAGGGCCGCCGGGGAGCTGTTTTTT.

The CDR3 region is CASSYIRGGLRGANVLTF. The DNA of the CDR3 is TGTGCCAGCAGCTACATTAGGGGGGGTTTGCGTGGGGCCAACGTCCTGACTTTC. The genes are TRBV7-2 and TRBJ2-6; D is possibly TRBD2 (7 bases). Trimming took off 4 bases at V and 3 bases at J, with 19 bases between the two ends. The CDR3 is made up of 18 amino acids. In germline, CDR1 is SGHTA, CDR2 FQGNSA. The full variable domain, completed using reference TRBV7-2 and TRBJ2-6, is GAGVSQSPSNKVTEKGKDVELRCDPISGHTALYWYRQSLGQGLEFLIYFQGNSAPDKSGLPSDRFSAERTGGSVSTLTIQRTQQEDSAVYLCASSYIRGGLRGANVLTFGAGSRLTVL.

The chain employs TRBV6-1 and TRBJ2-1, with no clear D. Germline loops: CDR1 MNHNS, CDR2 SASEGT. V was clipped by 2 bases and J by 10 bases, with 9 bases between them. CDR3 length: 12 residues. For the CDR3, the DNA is TGTGCCAGCAGTGAACCGCGGCTGGAGCAGTTCTTC. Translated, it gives CASSEPRLEQFF.

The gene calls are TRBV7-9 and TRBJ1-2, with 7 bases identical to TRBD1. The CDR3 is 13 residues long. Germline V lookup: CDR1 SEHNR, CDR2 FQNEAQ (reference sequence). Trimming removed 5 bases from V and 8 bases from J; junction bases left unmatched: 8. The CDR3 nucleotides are TGTGCCAGCAGCACAGGGGCAGGGGTCGGCTACACCTTC. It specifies CASSTGAGVGYTF.

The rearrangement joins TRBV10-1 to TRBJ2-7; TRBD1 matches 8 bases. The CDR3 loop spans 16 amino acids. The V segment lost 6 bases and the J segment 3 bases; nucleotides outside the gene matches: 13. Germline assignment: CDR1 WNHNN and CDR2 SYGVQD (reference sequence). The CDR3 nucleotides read TGCGCCAGCAGCCTTTTCCCGGGACAGGATAACTACGAGCAGTACTTC. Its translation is CASSLFPGQDNYEQYF.

The CDR3 protein is CASSTRGGVDYGYTF. Here the CDR3 DNA reads TGTGCCAGCAGCACCAGAGGAGGGGTGGACTATGGCTACACCTTC. V usage is TRBV9 and J usage is TRBJ1-2; D might be TRBD1 (5 bases). This CDR3 region has 15 residues. V lost 4 bases, J lost 3 bases, and 16 bases lay in between. CDR1 is SGDLS and CDR2 is YYNGEE in the germline V gene.

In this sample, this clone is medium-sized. The CDR3 loop reads CASSLSTGNNQPQHF. The DNA for the CDR3 is TGCGCCAGCAGCTTATCGACAGGAAACAATCAGCCCCAGCATTTT. The J gene is TRBJ1-5, the V gene TRBV5-1; D possibly corresponds to TRBD1 (6 bases). Germline V gene lookup returns CDR1 SGHRS and CDR2 YFSETQ. Trimming removed 2 bases at V and 3 bases at J, with 12 bases between. This CDR3 comprises 15 residues. The variable domain in full, with the rest retrieved from reference TRBV5-1 and TRBJ1-5, is KAGVTQTPRYLIKTRGQQVTLSCSPISGHRSVSWYQQTPGQGLQFLFEYFSETQRNKGNFPGRFSGRQFSNSRSEMNVSTLELGDSALYLCASSLSTGNNQPQHFGDGTRLSIL.

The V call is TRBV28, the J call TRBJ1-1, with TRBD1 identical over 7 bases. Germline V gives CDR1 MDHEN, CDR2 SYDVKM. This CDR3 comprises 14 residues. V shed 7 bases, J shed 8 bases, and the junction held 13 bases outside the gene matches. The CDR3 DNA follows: TGTGCCAGCAACTACAACAGGGGAAGTTCAGAAGCTTTCTTT. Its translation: CASNYNRGSSEAFF.

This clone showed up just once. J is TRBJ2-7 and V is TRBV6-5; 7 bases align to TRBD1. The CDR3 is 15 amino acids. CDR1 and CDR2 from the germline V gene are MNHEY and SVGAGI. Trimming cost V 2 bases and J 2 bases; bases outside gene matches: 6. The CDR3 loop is CASSYRQGPTYEQYF. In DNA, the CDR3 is TGTGCCAGCAGTTACAGACAGGGCCCCACCTACGAGCAGTACTTC.

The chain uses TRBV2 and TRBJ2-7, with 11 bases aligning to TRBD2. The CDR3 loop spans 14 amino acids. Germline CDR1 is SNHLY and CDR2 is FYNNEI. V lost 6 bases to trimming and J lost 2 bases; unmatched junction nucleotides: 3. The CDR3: CASRLLAGAYEQYF. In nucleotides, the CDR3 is TGTGCCAGCAGATTACTAGCGGGAGCCTACGAGCAGTACTTC.

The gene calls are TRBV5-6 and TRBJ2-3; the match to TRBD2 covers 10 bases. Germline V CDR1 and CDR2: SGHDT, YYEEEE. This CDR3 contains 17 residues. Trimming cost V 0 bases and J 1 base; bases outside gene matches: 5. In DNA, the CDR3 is TGTGCCAGCAGCTTGGGACTAGCGGGTTTCGGCACAGATACGCAGTATTTT. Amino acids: CASSLGLAGFGTDTQYF. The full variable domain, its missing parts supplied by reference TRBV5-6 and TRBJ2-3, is DAGVTQSPTHLIKTRGQQVTLRCSPKSGHDTVSWYQQALGQGPQFIFQYYEEEERQRGNFPDRFSGHQFPNYSSELNVNALLLGDSALYLCASSLGLAGFGTDTQYFGPGTRLTVL.

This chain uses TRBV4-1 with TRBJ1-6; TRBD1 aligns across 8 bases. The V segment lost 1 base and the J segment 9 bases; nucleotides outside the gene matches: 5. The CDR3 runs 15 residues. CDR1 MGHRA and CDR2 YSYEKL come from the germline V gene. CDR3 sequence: CASSQAGQVPSPLHF. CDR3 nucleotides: TGCGCCAGCAGCCAAGCGGGACAGGTGCCTTCACCCCTCCACTTT.